This paragraph reports one TCR beta chain. The antigen remains undetermined. The CDR3 is made up of 16 amino acids. Trimming removed 0 bases at V and 7 bases at J, with 15 bases between. Germline CDR1 reads MNHEY; CDR2 reads SVGAGI. Investigators spread the genomic DNA of each subset evenly over several immunoSEQ plates. How the authors handled the data: Quality scores were absent from the junction-only immunoSEQ sequences, so filtering differed. Measured with immunoSEQ multiplex PCR; TCRdb has only the in-frame clones, and not every one. The V and J calls and clone size were taken over from that table, and D and trimming were inferred from the DNA. The data hold some 450,000 clones, with about 74% observed a single time. The data derive from a study of shared clonotypes between healthy human individuals. Regarding the study as a whole: Genetic and exposure-history diversity was limited by the few donors. Sequencing depth was expected to influence donor clonotype sharing.

This TCR was recovered from a woman between 40 and 55 years old in good health. Some clones in this sample may be carry-over from other donors' samples. The sequencing input was PBMCs. J is TRBJ1-4 and V is TRBV6-5; D not resolved. The CDR3 region is CASSYSIQVMVEKLFF. CDR3 DNA: TGTGCCAGCAGTTACTCGATCCAGGTTATGGTTGAAAAACTGTTTTTT.